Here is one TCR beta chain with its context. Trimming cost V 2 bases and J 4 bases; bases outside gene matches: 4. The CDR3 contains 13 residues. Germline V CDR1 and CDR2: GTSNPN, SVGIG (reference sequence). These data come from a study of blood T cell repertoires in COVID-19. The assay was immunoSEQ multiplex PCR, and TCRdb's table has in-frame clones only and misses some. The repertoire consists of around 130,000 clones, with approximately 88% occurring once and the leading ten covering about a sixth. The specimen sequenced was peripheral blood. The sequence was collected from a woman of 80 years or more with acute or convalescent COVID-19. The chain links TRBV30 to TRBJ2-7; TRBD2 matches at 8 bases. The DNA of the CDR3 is TGTGCCTGGAGTCGGGGGGGGAGGTACGAGCAGTACTTC. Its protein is CAWSRGGRYEQYF.